A selection of T cell receptor beta chains follows, all from one sample in a study of cytomegalovirus exposure and HLA in healthy donors. Assay used: immunoSEQ multiplex PCR; TCRdb lists only in-frame clones, some missing. The sample holds about 120,000 clones; 50% to 70% are singletons and the top ten take 8.5% to 9.5%. Specimen: PBMCs. The receptors here all came from a woman aged 40 to 50 in good health and CMV-seropositive. Both conserved end residues are part of each CDR3. D genes are given only for firm matches. For some rows the clone size is stated as once, few or many, or as a class when expanded; others skip it.

v_call: TRBV29-1
cdr3_length: 13
d_call: TRBD2
clone_size: once
j_call: TRBJ2-3
cdr3_nt: TGCAGCCCCAGACTAGCGGGGACAGATACGCAGTATTTT
cdr3_aa: CSPRLAGTDTQYF

v_call: TRBV5-1
cdr3_length: 16
d_call: NA
clone_size: NA
j_call: TRBJ1-3
cdr3_nt: TGCGCCAGCAGCTTGGTCCAGGCAACCTCTGGAAACACCATATATTTT
cdr3_aa: CASSLVQATSGNTIYF

v_call: TRBV27
cdr3_length: 14
d_call: NA
clone_size: NA
j_call: TRBJ2-7
cdr3_nt: TGTGCCAGCAGTTTCTCCGGGAGCGCTGACGAGCAGTACTTC
cdr3_aa: CASSFSGSADEQYF

v_call: TRBV15
cdr3_length: 14
d_call: TRBD1
clone_size: few
j_call: TRBJ2-6
cdr3_nt: TGTGCCACCGGGACAGTCTCTGGGGCCAACGTCCTGACTTTC
cdr3_aa: CATGTVSGANVLTF

v_call: TRBV7-9
cdr3_length: 15
d_call: TRBD2
clone_size: NA
j_call: TRBJ2-1
cdr3_nt: TGTGCCAGCAGTCCTAGCGGGAGCTCCTACAATGAGCAGTTCTTC
cdr3_aa: CASSPSGSSYNEQFF

v_call: TRBV6-1
cdr3_length: 18
d_call: TRBD1
clone_size: NA
j_call: TRBJ1-2
cdr3_nt: TGTGCCAGCAGTGAAAGTAGAGGTTGGGGACAGAGTTACTATGGCTACACCTTC
cdr3_aa: CASSESRGWGQSYYGYTF

v_call: TRBV7-8
cdr3_length: 15
d_call: TRBD2
clone_size: few
j_call: TRBJ2-7
cdr3_nt: TGTGCCAGCAGCTTAACGGGAGGGTCCTCCTACGAGCAGTACTTC
cdr3_aa: CASSLTGGSSYEQYF

v_call: TRBV19
cdr3_length: 15
d_call: TRBD1
clone_size: few
j_call: TRBJ2-1
cdr3_nt: TGTGCCACCACCCCCGGGACAGGGGGTACGGGTGAGCAGTTCTTC
cdr3_aa: CATTPGTGGTGEQFF

v_call: TRBV11-3
cdr3_length: 16
d_call: TRBD2
clone_size: NA
j_call: TRBJ2-6
cdr3_nt: TGTGCCAGCAGTCAATGGGGGGGTTCGGGGGCCAACGTCCTGACTTTC
cdr3_aa: CASSQWGGSGANVLTF

v_call: TRBV7-2
cdr3_length: 15
d_call: NA
clone_size: NA
j_call: TRBJ2-5
cdr3_nt: TGTGCCAGCAGCTCCCAGACGACTTTTCAAGAGACCCAGTACTTC
cdr3_aa: CASSSQTTFQETQYF

v_call: TRBV6-5
cdr3_length: 15
d_call: NA
clone_size: NA
j_call: TRBJ2-7
cdr3_nt: TGTGCCAGCAGTAAAGAGGGGGAATGGTCTTACGAGCAGTACTTC
cdr3_aa: CASSKEGEWSYEQYF

v_call: TRBV5-1
cdr3_length: 14
d_call: NA
clone_size: NA
j_call: TRBJ2-2
cdr3_nt: TGCGCCAGCAGAACAGTTTCCAACACCGGGGAGCTGTTTTTT
cdr3_aa: CASRTVSNTGELFF

v_call: TRBV7-9
cdr3_length: 15
d_call: NA
clone_size: NA
j_call: TRBJ2-7
cdr3_nt: TGTGCCAGCAGCTTACGCGAGGCGGCCACCTACGAGCAGTACTTC
cdr3_aa: CASSLREAATYEQYF

v_call: TRBV27
cdr3_length: 12
d_call: NA
clone_size: NA
j_call: TRBJ1-1
cdr3_nt: TGTGCCAGCAGTTTTGCGGGTACTGAAGCTTTCTTT
cdr3_aa: CASSFAGTEAFF

v_call: TRBV27
cdr3_length: 15
d_call: NA
clone_size: NA
j_call: TRBJ1-5
cdr3_nt: TGTGCCAGCAGTTTATCATGGGGGCTCAATCAGCCCCAGCATTTT
cdr3_aa: CASSLSWGLNQPQHF

v_call: TRBV19
cdr3_length: 15
d_call: TRBD2
clone_size: NA
j_call: TRBJ2-1
cdr3_nt: TGTGCCAGTAGTATAGGTGGACTAGCGGGATTTAAGCAGTTCTTC
cdr3_aa: CASSIGGLAGFKQFF

v_call: TRBV6-1
cdr3_length: 14
d_call: TRBD2
clone_size: NA
j_call: TRBJ2-7
cdr3_nt: TGTGCCAGCAGTGAAGTCTCGCGGGGGGACGAGCAGTACTTC
cdr3_aa: CASSEVSRGDEQYF

v_call: TRBV27
cdr3_length: 13
d_call: NA
clone_size: NA
j_call: TRBJ2-7
cdr3_nt: TGTGCCAGCAGTTTAGGAGGGAGCTACGAGCAGTACTTC
cdr3_aa: CASSLGGSYEQYF

v_call: TRBV5-4
cdr3_length: 14
d_call: TRBD2
clone_size: NA
j_call: TRBJ2-2
cdr3_nt: TGTGCCAGCAGCCGGACTAGGAACACCGGGGAGCTGTTTTTT
cdr3_aa: CASSRTRNTGELFF

v_call: TRBV15
cdr3_length: 16
d_call: NA
clone_size: NA
j_call: TRBJ1-1
cdr3_nt: TGTGCCACCAGCAGAGGGGGGCGAAGGGAGAACACTGAAGCTTTCTTT
cdr3_aa: CATSRGGRRENTEAFF

v_call: TRBV15
cdr3_length: 13
d_call: NA
clone_size: few
j_call: TRBJ2-1
cdr3_nt: TGTGCCACCAGCAGAGTTGGCTCCAATGAGCAGTTCTTC
cdr3_aa: CATSRVGSNEQFF

v_call: TRBV27
cdr3_length: 13
d_call: TRBD1
clone_size: NA
j_call: TRBJ1-1
cdr3_nt: TGTGCCAGCAGTCCACAGGGGCAGGGTGAAGCTTTCTTT
cdr3_aa: CASSPQGQGEAFF

v_call: TRBV10-3
cdr3_length: 17
d_call: TRBD1
clone_size: NA
j_call: TRBJ2-2
cdr3_nt: TGTGCCATCAAGAACGGGACAGGGGCTCCGAACACCGGGGAGCTGTTTTTT
cdr3_aa: CAIKNGTGAPNTGELFF

v_call: TRBV19
cdr3_length: 14
d_call: NA
clone_size: NA
j_call: TRBJ2-7
cdr3_nt: TGTGCCAGTAGTTCTGCGGGGTTAAGCTACGAGCAGTACTTC
cdr3_aa: CASSSAGLSYEQYF

v_call: TRBV10-3
cdr3_length: 13
d_call: NA
clone_size: NA
j_call: TRBJ2-1
cdr3_nt: TGTGCCATCAGCCGGGACTCCGACAATGAGCAGCTCTTC
cdr3_aa: CAISRDSDNEQLF

v_call: TRBV19
cdr3_length: 16
d_call: TRBD1
clone_size: few
j_call: TRBJ1-1
cdr3_nt: TGTGCCAGTAACCCCCCAGGCAGGGGGCTTGGGACTGAAGCTTTCTTT
cdr3_aa: CASNPPGRGLGTEAFF

v_call: TRBV2
cdr3_length: 14
d_call: NA
clone_size: many
j_call: TRBJ1-1
cdr3_nt: TGTGCCAGCAGTGCATTTACGGGGGACACTGAAGCTTTCTTT
cdr3_aa: CASSAFTGDTEAFF

v_call: TRBV18
cdr3_length: 14
d_call: NA
clone_size: NA
j_call: TRBJ2-7
cdr3_nt: TGTGCCAGTTCGGACGGGCTAGCTGGCTACGAGCAGTACTTC
cdr3_aa: CASSDGLAGYEQYF

v_call: TRBV7-9
cdr3_length: 17
d_call: TRBD1
clone_size: NA
j_call: TRBJ2-7
cdr3_nt: TGTGCCAGCAGCTCGCTAAGGGCGGGGACAGGGGTCTACGAGCAGTACTTC
cdr3_aa: CASSSLRAGTGVYEQYF

v_call: TRBV27
cdr3_length: 11
d_call: NA
clone_size: few
j_call: TRBJ2-7
cdr3_nt: TGTGCCAGCAGCCACGGCTACGAGCAGTACTTC
cdr3_aa: CASSHGYEQYF

v_call: TRBV2
cdr3_length: 14
d_call: NA
clone_size: NA
j_call: TRBJ1-2
cdr3_nt: TGTGCCAGGGGCGTGGAAACAGGGTTCTATGGCTACACCTTC
cdr3_aa: CARGVETGFYGYTF

v_call: TRBV4-2
cdr3_length: 14
d_call: NA
clone_size: NA
j_call: TRBJ2-7
cdr3_nt: TGTGCCAGCAGCCCCGGGACACGTACCTACGAGCAGTACTTC
cdr3_aa: CASSPGTRTYEQYF

v_call: TRBV15
cdr3_length: 17
d_call: TRBD2
clone_size: NA
j_call: TRBJ2-1
cdr3_nt: TGTGCCACCAGCAGAGTTAGCGGGAGGGCCTTAGGCAATGAGCAGTTCTTC
cdr3_aa: CATSRVSGRALGNEQFF

v_call: TRBV5-4
cdr3_length: 13
d_call: NA
clone_size: few
j_call: TRBJ2-7
cdr3_nt: TGTGCCAGCAGCTTCCGGGGAACCTACGAGCAGTACTTC
cdr3_aa: CASSFRGTYEQYF

v_call: TRBV28
cdr3_length: 14
d_call: TRBD2
clone_size: NA
j_call: TRBJ2-7
cdr3_nt: TGTGCCAGTACCAAACCGGGACTATCCTACGAGCAGTACTTC
cdr3_aa: CASTKPGLSYEQYF

v_call: TRBV5-5
cdr3_length: 16
d_call: NA
clone_size: NA
j_call: TRBJ2-1
cdr3_nt: TGTGCCAGCAGCTTGGCCGGGTCAGGGCCCTACAATGAGCAGTTCTTC
cdr3_aa: CASSLAGSGPYNEQFF

v_call: TRBV5-1
cdr3_length: 15
d_call: NA
clone_size: NA
j_call: TRBJ2-2
cdr3_nt: TGCGCCAGCAGCTTGAGTCGGACACACACCGGGGAGCTGTTTTTT
cdr3_aa: CASSLSRTHTGELFF

v_call: TRBV7-9
cdr3_length: 16
d_call: NA
clone_size: once
j_call: TRBJ2-6
cdr3_nt: TGTGCCAGCAGCTTATTCAGAACCTCTGGGGCCAACGTCCTGACTTTC
cdr3_aa: CASSLFRTSGANVLTF

v_call: TRBV4-2
cdr3_length: 18
d_call: TRBD2
clone_size: NA
j_call: TRBJ2-7
cdr3_nt: TGTGCCAGCAGCCAAGAGGTGGTAATTGGCGGGAGCTCCTACGAGCAGTACTTC
cdr3_aa: CASSQEVVIGGSSYEQYF

v_call: TRBV9
cdr3_length: 14
d_call: TRBD2
clone_size: few
j_call: TRBJ2-1
cdr3_nt: TGTGCCAGCAGCGGAGTCCTAGCGGACCATGAGCAGTTCTTC
cdr3_aa: CASSGVLADHEQFF

v_call: TRBV28
cdr3_length: 14
d_call: NA
clone_size: NA
j_call: TRBJ2-4
cdr3_nt: TGTGCCAGCAGTTTTGCGGGACGGGAAAACATTCAGTACTTC
cdr3_aa: CASSFAGRENIQYF

v_call: TRBV5-1
cdr3_length: 13
d_call: NA
clone_size: few
j_call: TRBJ1-1
cdr3_nt: TGCGCCAGCAGCCCCACAGTCTCCACTGAAGCTTTCTTT
cdr3_aa: CASSPTVSTEAFF

v_call: TRBV5-5
cdr3_length: 16
d_call: TRBD2
clone_size: NA
j_call: TRBJ2-5
cdr3_nt: TGTGCCAGCAGCTTAGAGGGACTAGCGGGAGTCAAGACCCAGTACTTC
cdr3_aa: CASSLEGLAGVKTQYF

v_call: TRBV4-3
cdr3_length: 14
d_call: TRBD1
clone_size: few
j_call: TRBJ2-7
cdr3_nt: TGCGCCAGCAGCCAAGGACAGGGGGCCTACGAGCAGTACTTC
cdr3_aa: CASSQGQGAYEQYF

v_call: TRBV5-4
cdr3_length: 14
d_call: NA
clone_size: few
j_call: TRBJ1-4
cdr3_nt: TGTGCCAGCAGCCCAGACTATTCTAATGAAAAACTGTTTTTT
cdr3_aa: CASSPDYSNEKLFF

v_call: TRBV19
cdr3_length: 14
d_call: TRBD1
clone_size: few
j_call: TRBJ1-5
cdr3_nt: TGTGCCAGCACCCGGACAGGGATAAATCAGCCCCAGCATTTT
cdr3_aa: CASTRTGINQPQHF

v_call: TRBV27
cdr3_length: 13
d_call: TRBD1
clone_size: NA
j_call: TRBJ1-5
cdr3_nt: TGTGCCAGCAGTGACAGGGGGCATCAGCCCCAGCATTTT
cdr3_aa: CASSDRGHQPQHF

v_call: TRBV7-6
cdr3_length: 16
d_call: TRBD2
clone_size: NA
j_call: TRBJ2-1
cdr3_nt: TGTGCCAGCAGCTCCGGTAGCGGGAGGGCCATGGGTGAGCAGTTCTTC
cdr3_aa: CASSSGSGRAMGEQFF

v_call: TRBV4-2
cdr3_length: 15
d_call: NA
clone_size: many
j_call: TRBJ2-3
cdr3_nt: TGTGCCAGCAGCCAAGAACCGGGAGTGGCAGATACGCAGTATTTT
cdr3_aa: CASSQEPGVADTQYF

v_call: TRBV7-8
cdr3_length: 17
d_call: TRBD2
clone_size: NA
j_call: TRBJ2-1
cdr3_nt: TGTGCCAGCAGCCCTCCGAGAGGGAGCGGGGTAATGGATGAGCAGTTCTTC
cdr3_aa: CASSPPRGSGVMDEQFF